Here is one T cell receptor (beta chain) with its context. Its antigen is unidentified. The length of the CDR3 is 16 residues. CDR1 and CDR2 (germline): MDHEN, SYDVKM. Trimming took 3 bases from V and 4 from J, leaving 16 bases between them. Each patient relapsed following autologous stem cell transplantation, and prior brentuximab vedotin exposure differed. This specimen belongs to a study of PD-1 blockade in classical Hodgkin lymphoma. Findings and limits, study-wide: Patients starting nivolumab less than 1 year after ASCT had lower diversity and were excluded from later analyses. The diversity seen at baseline in complete responders resembled that of newly diagnosed patients.

The method was immunoSEQ multiplex PCR; TCRdb's version includes in-frame clones alone and lacks a portion of them. The table lists roughly 70,000 clones, around 75% of them singletons, with 7.5% to 10% in the top ten. The input for sequencing was peripheral blood mononuclear cells (PBMCs), taken before the second cycle of nivolumab. The origin of this receptor is a human donor with classical Hodgkin lymphoma. The chain uses TRBV28 and TRBJ1-3; D might be TRBD1 (5 bases). The CDR3 nucleotides are TGTGCCAGCAGTTTGGGGGAGTCAGGCTTCGGAAACACCATATATTTT. Amino acid sequence: CASSLGESGFGNTIYF.